A single sample gave rise to the 20 T cell receptor beta chains below, sequenced in a study of cytomegalovirus exposure and HLA in healthy donors. The assay was immunoSEQ multiplex PCR, and TCRdb's table has in-frame clones only and misses some. Of 120,000 to 150,000 clones listed, more than 85% are singletons. The material sequenced was PBMCs. The receptor set was obtained from a man aged 18 to 30 in good health and CMV-seronegative.

CDR3 loop: CSVSGTGGSLGAFF. The CDR3 DNA sequence: TGCAGCGTTTCGGGGACAGGGGGCTCCCTCGGGGCTTTCTTT. The V gene is TRBV29-1, the J gene TRBJ1-1, with TRBD1 matching 12 bases. In germline, CDR1 is SQVTM, CDR2 ANQGSEA. This CDR3 has 14 amino acids. V shed 5 bases, J shed 11 bases, and the junction held 12 bases outside the gene matches.

J is TRBJ2-1 and V is TRBV6-6, with 9 bases identical to TRBD1. Per the germline V gene, CDR1 is MNHNY and CDR2 is SVGAGI (reference sequence). The CDR3 sequence is 15 residues long. J lost 4 bases, V lost 5 bases, and 6 bases had no gene match. CDR3 sequence (DNA): TGTGCCAGCAGTGCCACAGGGGGCTCTTACAATGAGCAGTTCTTC. Residues: CASSATGGSYNEQFF.

The rearrangement links TRBV29-1 to TRBJ2-1, with 15 bases lining up with TRBD2. The CDR3 length is 19 residues. Germline trimming cut 7 bases from V and 0 bases from J; bases unmatched to any gene: 13. The germline CDR1 and CDR2 sequences are SQVTM and ANQGSEA. CDR3 region: CSAHLGLAGGPSSYNEQFF. CDR3 bases: TGCAGCGCCCACTTAGGACTAGCGGGAGGGCCTAGCTCCTACAATGAGCAGTTCTTC.

The chain combines TRBV7-9 with TRBJ2-3, with 14 bases identical to TRBD2. The trim removed 4 bases at V and 3 bases at J, leaving 6 bases unmatched. CDR3 length: 17 residues. Germline V gene lookup returns CDR1 SEHNR and CDR2 FQNEAQ (reference sequence). The CDR3 spells CASSSGLAGGGTDTQYF. The DNA for the CDR3 is TGTGCCAGCAGCTCAGGACTAGCGGGGGGTGGAACAGATACGCAGTATTTT. The full variable domain, in which reference TRBV7-9 and TRBJ2-3 provide the parts outside the CDR3, is DTGVSQNPRHKITKRGQNVTFRCDPISEHNRLYWYRQTLGQGPEFLTYFQNEAQLEKSRLLSDRFSAERPKGSFSTLEIQRTEQGDSAMYLCASSSGLAGGGTDTQYFGPGTRLTVL.

CDR3 nucleotide sequence: TGCGCCAGCAGCTTGTCCCTAGCGGGTTGGGGGTCCTACAATGAGCAGTTCTTC. This sequence encodes CASSLSLAGWGSYNEQFF. This chain connects TRBV5-1 to TRBJ2-1, with 8 bases matching TRBD2. The germline V gene has CDR1 SGHRS and CDR2 YFSETQ. The CDR3 extends over 18 amino acids. After removal of 1 base from V and 1 base from J, the junction contained 10 bases not matched to a gene.

V and J are TRBV9 and TRBJ1-4, with D possibly TRBD1 on 5 matching bases. The V end lost 4 bases, the J end lost 8 bases, and 15 bases lay between the germline ends. Germline V lookup: CDR1 SGDLS, CDR2 YYNGEE. CDR3 size: 14 residues. The CDR3: CASSFQGGDEKLFF. In DNA, the CDR3 is TGTGCCAGCAGCTTCCAGGGTGGAGACGAAAAACTGTTTTTT.

The chain combines TRBV5-6 with TRBJ1-4, with 7 bases identical to TRBD1. After removal of 4 bases from V and 9 bases from J, the junction contained 6 bases not matched to a gene. The CDR3 contains 13 residues. In germline, CDR1 is SGHDT, CDR2 YYEEEE. CDR3 nucleotide sequence: TGTGCCAGCAGCATCGACAGGGTGCAAAAACTGTTTTTT. It translates to CASSIDRVQKLFF.

V gene TRBV7-8 combines with J gene TRBJ2-1, with TRBD1 matching over 9 bases. The CDR3 loop spans 15 amino acids. Germline CDR1 and CDR2: SGHVS and FQNEAQ. V shed 2 bases, J shed 8 bases, and the junction held 7 bases outside the gene matches. CDR3 loop: CASSLSWTGVDEQFF. The CDR3 bases are TGTGCCAGCAGCTTATCATGGACAGGGGTCGATGAGCAGTTCTTC.

The chain links TRBV27 to TRBJ1-2, with D unclear. Trimming cost V 4 bases and J 8 bases, with 17 bases left between them. CDR3 length: 14 amino acids. Per the germline V gene, CDR1 is MNHEY and CDR2 is SMNVEV (reference sequence). This CDR3 is CASSSPPATGGYTF. In nucleotides, the CDR3 is TGTGCCAGCAGTTCCCCCCCCGCGACGGGGGGCTACACCTTC.

This CDR3 reads CASSERAGVAETQYF. As DNA, the CDR3 is TGTGCCAGCAGTGAGCGAGCGGGGGTTGCAGAGACCCAGTACTTC. This rearrangement joins TRBV6-4 to TRBJ2-5; 8 bases match TRBD2. The germline gives CDR1 MRHNA, CDR2 SNTAGT. V dropped 3 bases and J dropped 4; count of bases not matched to a gene: 7. The length of the CDR3 is 15 residues.

The chain carries TRBV7-9 and TRBJ1-4; TRBD1 matches 9 bases. The CDR3 has 15 amino acids. The germline CDR1 and CDR2 sequences are SEHNR and FQNEAQ (reference sequence). The V and J ends lost 6 bases and 3 bases, in that order; junction bases with no gene match: 5. The CDR3 coding sequence is TGTGCCAGCAGAGTGGGGACAGGGTCTAATGAAAAACTGTTTTTT. Its translation: CASRVGTGSNEKLFF.

The chain joins TRBV9 to TRBJ1-1, with D perhaps matching TRBD1 (5 bases). CDR1 SGDLS and CDR2 YYNGEE come from the germline V gene. The ends were cut back, 4 bases at V and 4 bases at J, with 17 bases in the middle. This CDR3 has 15 residues. CDR3 protein: CASSPPQGEATEAFF. The CDR3 DNA is TGTGCCAGCAGCCCCCCCCAGGGTGAGGCCACTGAAGCTTTCTTT.

This clone was observed a single time. The chain employs TRBV6-1 and TRBJ2-1; the match to TRBD2 covers 11 bases. The CDR3 spans 18 residues. From germline, CDR1 is MNHNS and CDR2 SASEGT. V was pared by 3 bases and J by 4 bases, with 11 bases of the junction left unmatched. CDR3 bases: TGTGCCAGCAGTGACAAACCAGGACTAGCGGGCGTTTACAATGAGCAGTTCTTC. This sequence encodes CASSDKPGLAGVYNEQFF.

CDR3 nucleotide sequence: TGTGCCAGCAGCGTAGATCCTTTGAACACTGAAGCTTTCTTT. Protein: CASSVDPLNTEAFF. This sequence joins TRBV9 and TRBJ1-1; D unresolved. Trimming took 0 bases from V and 0 from J, leaving 6 bases between them. This CDR3 contains 14 residues. Per germline, CDR1 SGDLS and CDR2 YYNGEE.

The chain joins TRBV30 to TRBJ2-1; TRBD2 agrees at 10 bases. The CDR3 runs to 19 residues. Looked up from germline, CDR1 is GTSNPN and CDR2 is SVGIG (reference sequence). V trimming: 1 base; J trimming: 0 bases; junction bases outside the gene matches: 12. The CDR3 DNA reads as TGTGCCTGGAGTGCGTTGGCTAGCGGGAGACGGGGCTCCTACAATGAGCAGTTCTTC. This translates into CAWSALASGRRGSYNEQFF.

The chain is built from TRBV5-1 and TRBJ2-1; 13 nucleotides line up with TRBD2. V dropped 0 bases and J dropped 4; count of bases not matched to a gene: 10. Per germline, CDR1 SGHRS and CDR2 YFSETQ. The CDR3 runs to 19 residues. The CDR3: CASSLAVLAGGPFYNEQFF. The CDR3 DNA is TGCGCCAGCAGCTTGGCAGTACTAGCGGGGGGGCCATTTTACAATGAGCAGTTCTTC.

This rearrangement joins TRBV7-6 to TRBJ1-5; the match to TRBD1 covers 8 bases. Germline V gene lookup returns CDR1 SGHVS and CDR2 FNYEAQ. This CDR3 has 14 amino acids. V trimming: 4 bases; J trimming: 4 bases; junction bases outside the gene matches: 3. The CDR3 here is CASSSRQGNQPQHF. The CDR3 region has the DNA TGTGCCAGCAGCTCCAGACAGGGGAATCAGCCCCAGCATTTT.

V and J are TRBV6-1 and TRBJ2-7, with D possibly TRBD1 on 7 matching bases. With 2 bases removed from V and 6 bases from J, the gap between germline ends came to 23 bases. Germline CDR1 reads MNHNS; CDR2 reads SASEGT. The CDR3 sequence is 17 residues long. The CDR3 DNA follows: TGTGCCAGCAGTGAATATTTCGGAACAGGGGACTCCGGCGAGCAGTACGTC. As protein: CASSEYFGTGDSGEQYV.

J is TRBJ1-1 and V is TRBV2; 9 nucleotides match TRBD1. The V and J ends lost 6 bases and 5 bases, in that order; junction bases with no gene match: 7. The CDR3 has 14 residues. Germline V gene lookup returns CDR1 SNHLY and CDR2 FYNNEI. The CDR3 sequence is CASSQNRGQTEAFF. The CDR3 bases are TGTGCCAGCAGCCAGAACAGGGGGCAGACTGAAGCTTTCTTT.

This chain connects TRBV5-1 to TRBJ2-7, with 15 positions matching TRBD2. The CDR3 contains 17 residues. The junction had 6 bases not matched to a gene; V was cut back by 5 bases and J by 0 bases. From germline, CDR1 is SGHRS and CDR2 YFSETQ. CDR3 region: CASSSGLAGGSSYEQYF. The CDR3 DNA follows: TGCGCCAGCAGTTCGGGACTAGCGGGGGGAAGCTCCTACGAGCAGTACTTC.